The 21 T cell receptor beta chains below come from one sample, sequenced in a study of blood T cell repertoires in COVID-19. This table comes from immunoSEQ multiplex PCR, and its TCRdb copy is limited to in-frame clones, with some not included. The sample carries about 120,000 clones, over 60% recorded once. Material: peripheral blood. The receptors come from a human donor in a cohort sampled during active COVID-19.

The rearrangement joins TRBV18 to TRBJ1-1; D gene unclear. CDR1 and CDR2 (germline): KGHSH, LQKENI. The CDR3 loop spans 14 amino acids. Trimming took 0 bases from V and 1 from J, leaving 6 bases between them. The CDR3 DNA reads as TGTGCCAGCTCACCACCATCCAGGAACACTGAAGCTTTCTTT. Protein: CASSPPSRNTEAFF.

Comments on this clone: Germline and junction disagree at one end, which may indicate a read error. The chain links TRBV7-8 to TRBJ2-5; 8 nucleotides align to TRBD2. CDR3 length equals 14 residues. The germline gives CDR1 SGHVS, CDR2 FQNEAQ. This chain's CDR3 is CASSLAGSQETQYF. In DNA form, the CDR3 reads TGTGCCAGCAGCCTAGCGGGCTCCCAAGAGACCCAGTACTTC.

This clone was observed a few times. The gene calls are TRBV29-1 and TRBJ2-7; 12 bases agree with TRBD1. J gave up 2 bases and V 4 bases, and 6 bases lay outside the gene matches. Germline CDR1 reads SQVTM; CDR2 reads ANQGSEA. The CDR3 runs to 15 residues. The CDR3 DNA is TGCAGCGTTGTATTGGGGACAGGGGGCACCTACGAGCAGTACTTC. This encodes CSVVLGTGGTYEQYF.

CDR3 DNA sequence: TGTGCCAGCAGCTTAGGGTTAGGCCAGGGGTCCTACGAGCAGTACTTC. Encoded protein: CASSLGLGQGSYEQYF. The J gene is TRBJ2-7, the V gene TRBV7-2, with a possible D match to TRBD1 (6 bases). CDR3 size: 16 residues. Between the trimmed V and J ends, which lost 1 base and 1 base, there was a span of 14 bases. Germline-derived CDR1 and CDR2 are SGHTA and FQGNSA.

This clone appeared a few times. A junction boundary mismatches the germline segment, possibly from a read error. The chain joins TRBV27 to TRBJ2-1, with D unclear. The CDR3 loop spans 12 amino acids. The V gene's germline CDR1 is MNHEY and CDR2 SMNVEV (reference sequence). This chain's CDR3 is CASSLSSNEQFF. Here the CDR3 DNA reads TGTGCCAGCAGCCTATCCTCCAATGAGCAGTTCTTC.

The chain has TRBV15 and TRBJ1-1, with D tentatively TRBD1 (5 bases). The V and J ends lost 3 bases and 1 base respectively, with 12 bases between them. Germline V gene lookup returns CDR1 LNHNV and CDR2 YYDKDF (reference sequence). The CDR3 is made up of 15 amino acids. For the CDR3, the DNA is TGTGCCACCAGCAGTGGGGGGGGGAGGAACACTGAAGCTTTCTTT. As protein: CATSSGGGRNTEAFF. The whole variable domain, filled in from reference TRBV15 and TRBJ1-1, reads DAMVIQNPRYQVTQFGKPVTLSCSQTLNHNVMYWYQQKSSQAPKLLFHYYDKDFNNEADTPDNFQSRRPNTSFCFLDIRSPGLGDTAMYLCATSSGGGRNTEAFFGQGTRLTVV.

This clone was counted between two and nine times. The chain employs TRBV4-1 and TRBJ1-5, with 8 positions matching TRBD1. The CDR3 totals 14 residues. The junction had 7 bases not matched to a gene; V was cut back by 1 base and J by 11 bases. Germline V gene data show CDR1 as MGHRA and CDR2 as YSYEKL. The CDR3 sequence: CASSQGPSTGAQHF. In nucleotides, the CDR3 is TGCGCCAGCAGCCAAGGACCCTCGACAGGGGCCCAGCATTTT.

This clone was picked up a small number of times. The chain couples TRBV25-1 to TRBJ1-1; no definite D call. The germline V gene encodes CDR1 MGHDK and CDR2 SYGVNS. With 4 bases removed from V and 8 bases from J, the gap between germline ends came to 5 bases. The CDR3 runs 10 residues. The CDR3 region is CASSAGEAFF. Here the CDR3 DNA reads TGTGCCAGCAGTGCCGGGGAAGCTTTCTTT.

This chain joins TRBV6-5 and TRBJ1-1; TRBD1 agrees at 7 bases. Germline trimming cut 6 bases from V and 5 bases from J; bases unmatched to any gene: 3. This CDR3 comprises 12 residues. Germline CDR1 is MNHEY and CDR2 is SVGAGI. The CDR3 reads CASRQGWTEAFF. The CDR3 DNA is TGTGCCAGCAGACAGGGGTGGACTGAAGCTTTCTTT.

In its sample, this clone was seen a few times. The gene calls are TRBV5-1 and TRBJ2-7, with TRBD2 identical over 13 bases. The CDR3 is 15 amino acids. CDR1 is SGHRS and CDR2 is YFSETQ in the germline V gene. With V trimmed by 4 bases and J by 3 bases, 4 bases remained unmatched. In DNA form, the CDR3 reads TGCGCCAGCAGCGAATGGACTAGCGGGGGCTACGAGCAGTACTTC. Protein sequence: CASSEWTSGGYEQYF.

The table lists this clone with a count of one. J is TRBJ2-7 and V is TRBV6-5, with a possible D match to TRBD1 (5 bases). This CDR3 is 14 amino acids long. V lost 5 bases, J lost 4 bases, and 15 bases lay in between. CDR1 is MNHEY, CDR2 SVGAGI, per germline. The CDR3 nucleotides read TGTGCCAGCAGTCCAGGGCTTTTGGGATACGAGCAGTACTTC. Its protein product is CASSPGLLGYEQYF.

This rearrangement joins TRBV2 to TRBJ1-2; TRBD1 agrees at 8 bases. Per germline, CDR1 SNHLY and CDR2 FYNNEI. The CDR3 sequence is 13 residues long. Trimming removed 4 bases from V and 4 bases from J; junction bases left unmatched: 2. The CDR3 loop reads CASSVTGGYGYTF. The CDR3 DNA reads TGTGCCAGCAGTGTTACAGGGGGCTATGGCTACACCTTC.

Remarks on this clone: The junction departs from the called germline gene at one end, perhaps through a read error. V usage is TRBV20-1 and J usage is TRBJ1-2; maybe TRBD1 (5 bases). This CDR3 has 10 amino acids. Germline loops: CDR1 DFQATT, CDR2 SNEGSKA (reference sequence). The CDR3 sequence: CSASLGGLAF. CDR3 DNA: TGCAGTGCTTCTTTGGGGGGATTAGCCTTC.

In this sample, this clone turned up a few times. The CDR3 reads CASSLWTGGELFF. Written as DNA, the CDR3 is TGTGCCAGCAGTCTATGGACAGGGGGGGAGCTGTTTTTT. J is TRBJ2-2 and V is TRBV6-5, with 8 positions matching TRBD1. The length of the CDR3 is 13 residues. Trimming at V came to 5 bases and at J to 8 bases, leaving 4 bases not matched to a gene. CDR1 is MNHEY and CDR2 is SVGAGI in the germline V gene.

As for this clone: This sample includes further DNA sequences coding for the same CDR3. CDR3 region: CASSRDRGSNQPQHF. DNA for the CDR3: TGTGCCAGCAGCCGGGACAGGGGTAGCAATCAGCCCCAGCATTTT. The chain joins TRBV6-5 to TRBJ1-5; 10 bases agree with TRBD1. The germline V gene has CDR1 MNHEY and CDR2 SVGAGI. This CDR3 region has 15 residues. V lost 6 bases, J lost 0 bases, and 2 bases stayed unmatched.

The chain is built from TRBV28 and TRBJ2-7; tentatively, D is TRBD2 (5 bases). The CDR3 runs to 14 residues. V lost 5 bases and J lost 2, with 13 bases in between. CDR1 is MDHEN and CDR2 is SYDVKM in the germline V gene. The CDR3 DNA reads TGTGCCAGCAGTCTGGGTGACGGGACCTACGAGCAGTACTTC. Translated, it gives CASSLGDGTYEQYF.

The table lists this clone with a few counts. The chain joins TRBV9 to TRBJ2-7; possibly TRBD2 for D (5 bases). CDR3 size: 14 residues. Germline V gene lookup returns CDR1 SGDLS and CDR2 YYNGEE. The V and J ends lost 4 bases and 3 bases respectively, with 14 bases between them. DNA for the CDR3: TGTGCCAGCAGCTCCCACGGGAACAGCTACGAGCAGTACTTC. The encoded protein is CASSSHGNSYEQYF.

The chain is built from TRBV19 and TRBJ1-3, with D perhaps TRBD1 (5 bases). Germline CDR1 LNHDA, CDR2 SQIVND (reference sequence). The CDR3 length is 14 residues. V lost 7 bases to trimming and J lost 2 bases, with 12 bases between them. CDR3 protein: CASTQGTAGNTIYF. CDR3 nucleotide sequence: TGTGCCAGTACTCAGGGTACAGCTGGAAACACCATATATTTT. Full variable domain (rest looked up from reference TRBV19 and TRBJ1-3): DGGITQSPKYLFRKEGQNVTLSCEQNLNHDAMYWYRQDPGQGLRLIYYSQIVNDFQKGDIAEGYSVSREKKESFPLTVTSAQKNPTAFYLCASTQGTAGNTIYFGEGSWLTVV.

The chain employs TRBV7-9 and TRBJ2-7, with 7 bases that match TRBD1. The ends lost 6 bases at V and 0 bases at J; junction bases unmatched: 5. Germline loops: CDR1 SEHNR, CDR2 FQNEAQ (reference sequence). The CDR3 runs to 14 residues. CDR3 region: CASSPPGGSYEQYF. CDR3 DNA: TGTGCCAGCAGTCCCCCAGGGGGCTCCTACGAGCAGTACTTC. Full variable domain (missing parts from reference TRBV7-9 and TRBJ2-7): DTGVSQNPRHKITKRGQNVTFRCDPISEHNRLYWYRQTLGQGPEFLTYFQNEAQLEKSRLLSDRFSAERPKGSFSTLEIQRTEQGDSAMYLCASSPPGGSYEQYFGPGTRLTVT.

The rearrangement uses TRBV5-1 and TRBJ1-1, with 8 bases fitting TRBD1. V gave up 3 bases and J gave up 6 bases; unmatched junction bases: 4. This CDR3 region has 13 residues. Per germline, CDR1 SGHRS and CDR2 YFSETQ. The CDR3 DNA sequence: TGCGCCAGCAGCTCGGCAGGGGGCCCTGAAGCTTTCTTT. Translated, it gives CASSSAGGPEAFF.

A few counts support this clone. The chain recombines TRBV3-1 (or the pseudogene TRBV3-2) with TRBJ2-7; D is unclear. This CDR3 is built from 16 residues. Per the germline V gene, CDR1 is LGHDT and CDR2 is YNNKEL (reference sequence). V lost 4 bases, J lost 2 bases, and 18 bases lay in between. The chain's CDR3 is CASSPLLSDFAYEQYF. The CDR3 coding sequence is TGTGCCAGCAGCCCCCTGTTATCAGACTTTGCCTACGAGCAGTACTTC.